This record looks at one T cell receptor (beta chain) sequence and its context. This clonotype was counted at least ten times. Its antigen is currently not known. No base-level quality is on record; no much larger clone is a single base apart. This sample was included in a study of T cell repertoires in cytomegalovirus infection (dated by TCRdb to 2018 to 2020). Regarding the complete study: The peptide stimulations were aimed at well-studied HLA-B-restricted epitopes as well as recently identified HLA-C-restricted CMV epitopes, whose presentation resists viral immunomodulation. Donor HLA type was relevant to the analysis, because carriage of CMV infection together with the matching HLA type was indicated by public TCR beta signatures.

Measured from the cysteine to the phenylalanine, the CDR3 is 16 residues long. Only CDR3 DNA remains: 48 bases, in frame from the first base. Via the germline V gene, CDR1 is SGHTA and CDR2 FQGNSA. V has 2 bases trimmed and J has 5 bases trimmed; junction bases matching no gene number 7. What the work shows at the level of the full study, not this receptor alone: In both this cohort and an independent cohort of several hundred donors, the cumulative frequency of public TCR beta family members distinguished carriers of CMV infection plus the relevant HLA type. The ex vivo response was dominated by HLA-C-restricted CMV-specific TCR beta clonotypes, and the single most frequent clonotype in two of eight donors was supplied by these HLA-C-restricted clonotypes.

Reading the label with the study, this specimen's treatment or condition is: in vitro stimulation with specific CMV peptide epitopes to enrich CMV-specific T cells. Data came from an Illumina HiSeq 1500. TCRdb redid the processing of the public reads, applying fastp at Q25 and MiXCR, and retained in-frame beta chains. When rows share a CDR3 protein, they turn into one entry using the most common DNA and genes. In all, the sample holds hundreds of thousands of distinct CDR3 sequences, and about 31% of those were seen once. The ten largest account for under 15% of the sample. Rearrangement joined TRBV7-2 to TRBJ1-5; 9 junctional bases match TRBD1. Here the sequenced sample was cultured CD8+ T cells from PBMCs, taken from culture after CMV antigen stimulation. The source is a human donor in good health (CMV status not recorded). Some clones in this sample may be carry-over from other donors' samples. The sequence in DNA is TGTGCCAGCAGCTTACCTGGACAGGGGTTTGATCAGCCCCAGCATTTT. This is translated as CASSLPGQGFDQPQHF.